The rows below give T cell receptor beta chains drawn from one sample of a study of blood T cell repertoires in COVID-19. The assay was immunoSEQ multiplex PCR, and TCRdb's table has in-frame clones only and misses some. The sample carries 55,000 to 80,000 clones, around 82% recorded once. Sequences were obtained from peripheral blood. The receptors here all came from a human donor in a cohort sampled during active COVID-19. CDR3s include the opening cysteine and the closing phenylalanine or tryptophan. Each record gives: V gene, clone size, J gene, CDR3 protein. The listing skips clone size in some rows; elsewhere it reads once, few, many or a size class.

v_gene: TRBV19; abundance: .; j_gene: TRBJ2-3; CDR3aa: CASSNGLRGGYTDTQYF
v_gene: TRBV23-1; abundance: .; j_gene: TRBJ2-5; CDR3aa: CASSHPPGERGVPETQYF
v_gene: TRBV6-5; abundance: few; j_gene: TRBJ1-6; CDR3aa: CASSYSTGNSPLHF
v_gene: TRBV6-6; abundance: .; j_gene: TRBJ2-1; CDR3aa: CASSSAGYEQFF
v_gene: TRBV25-1; abundance: .; j_gene: TRBJ2-5; CDR3aa: CASSLPGGGQETQYF
v_gene: TRBV4-1; abundance: .; j_gene: TRBJ1-5; CDR3aa: CASSQVVGQTQPQHF
v_gene: TRBV3-1/TRBV3-2; abundance: .; j_gene: TRBJ2-1; CDR3aa: CASSQAGGGWDEQFF
v_gene: TRBV6-2/TRBV6-3; abundance: .; j_gene: TRBJ2-3; CDR3aa: CASSILGTSTDTQYF
v_gene: TRBV21-1; abundance: once; j_gene: TRBJ1-1; CDR3aa: CASSNKFLNTEAFF
v_gene: TRBV29-1; abundance: .; j_gene: TRBJ2-2; CDR3aa: CSVRTGTGNTGELFF
v_gene: TRBV4-2; abundance: .; j_gene: TRBJ1-1; CDR3aa: CASSQDKGGEAFF
v_gene: TRBV3-1/TRBV3-2; abundance: once; j_gene: TRBJ2-7; CDR3aa: CASSQFLGGEQYF
v_gene: TRBV20-1; abundance: .; j_gene: TRBJ2-1; CDR3aa: CSASSNRGNEQFF
v_gene: TRBV5-1; abundance: .; j_gene: TRBJ2-1; CDR3aa: CASSLDSGSFDEQFF
v_gene: TRBV7-2; abundance: .; j_gene: TRBJ2-7; CDR3aa: CASSLGAGGGAYEQYF
v_gene: TRBV29-1; abundance: .; j_gene: TRBJ1-1; CDR3aa: CSAIVTEAFF
v_gene: TRBV24-1; abundance: once; j_gene: TRBJ2-1; CDR3aa: CATSAGQSSYNEQFF
v_gene: TRBV15; abundance: .; j_gene: TRBJ2-3; CDR3aa: CATSTIGGGESTDTQYF
v_gene: TRBV7-8; abundance: large; j_gene: TRBJ2-7; CDR3aa: CASSLADWYEQYF
v_gene: TRBV5-1; abundance: .; j_gene: TRBJ2-1; CDR3aa: CASSPTSFNEQFF
v_gene: TRBV19; abundance: .; j_gene: TRBJ1-5; CDR3aa: CASSIAGFSNQPQHF
v_gene: TRBV6-2/TRBV6-3; abundance: .; j_gene: TRBJ1-1; CDR3aa: CASSYGGGGVGTEAFF
v_gene: TRBV12-5; abundance: .; j_gene: TRBJ1-1; CDR3aa: CASGLGQGRTEAFF
v_gene: TRBV4-1; abundance: .; j_gene: TRBJ1-4; CDR3aa: CASSQDGQGGNEKLFF
v_gene: TRBV4-1; abundance: few; j_gene: TRBJ2-2; CDR3aa: CASSQAPNTGELFF
v_gene: TRBV5-6; abundance: .; j_gene: TRBJ1-3; CDR3aa: CASITVCSSGNTIYF
v_gene: TRBV19; abundance: .; j_gene: TRBJ1-1; CDR3aa: CASSNGGQEDKAFF
v_gene: TRBV11-2; abundance: .; j_gene: TRBJ1-1; CDR3aa: CASSRDRASTEAFF
v_gene: TRBV2; abundance: .; j_gene: TRBJ1-2; CDR3aa: CASSPDSNYGYTF
v_gene: TRBV13; abundance: .; j_gene: TRBJ2-3; CDR3aa: CASSSTSGEDTQYF
v_gene: TRBV3-1/TRBV3-2; abundance: .; j_gene: TRBJ1-1; CDR3aa: CASSIRDRGPNTEAFF
v_gene: TRBV29-1; abundance: .; j_gene: TRBJ2-2; CDR3aa: CSVDGSLNTGELFF
v_gene: TRBV29-1; abundance: .; j_gene: TRBJ2-3; CDR3aa: CSVGTSGADTQYF
v_gene: TRBV3-1/TRBV3-2; abundance: .; j_gene: TRBJ2-2; CDR3aa: CASSQGGTGELFF
v_gene: TRBV4-2; abundance: few; j_gene: TRBJ1-1; CDR3aa: CASSQEGTGGLRTEAFF
v_gene: TRBV19; abundance: .; j_gene: TRBJ2-1; CDR3aa: CASSLGGSSYNEQFF
v_gene: TRBV3-1/TRBV3-2; abundance: .; j_gene: TRBJ1-4; CDR3aa: CASSPTATNEKLFF
v_gene: TRBV2; abundance: .; j_gene: TRBJ1-1; CDR3aa: CASSRRQGMNTEAFF
v_gene: TRBV28; abundance: once; j_gene: TRBJ2-3; CDR3aa: CASSWGQGAGTQYF
v_gene: TRBV25-1; abundance: .; j_gene: TRBJ1-6; CDR3aa: CASQGAGVSPLHF
v_gene: TRBV9; abundance: .; j_gene: TRBJ2-1; CDR3aa: CASSVEVRYNEQFF